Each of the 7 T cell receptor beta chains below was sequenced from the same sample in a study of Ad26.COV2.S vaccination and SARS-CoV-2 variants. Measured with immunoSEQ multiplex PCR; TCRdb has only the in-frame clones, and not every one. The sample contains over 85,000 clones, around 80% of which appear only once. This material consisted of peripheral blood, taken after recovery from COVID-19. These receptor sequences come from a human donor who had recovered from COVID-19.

The CDR3 spells CASSQDGTENEKLFF. The CDR3 DNA reads as TGTGCCAGCAGCCAAGATGGAACAGAGAATGAAAAACTGTTTTTT. The chain links TRBV3-1 (or the pseudogene TRBV3-2) to TRBJ1-4, with D uncertain. This CDR3 spans 15 amino acids. V was clipped by 0 bases and J by 5 bases, with 10 bases between them. CDR1 is LGHDT, CDR2 YNNKEL, per germline (reference sequence).

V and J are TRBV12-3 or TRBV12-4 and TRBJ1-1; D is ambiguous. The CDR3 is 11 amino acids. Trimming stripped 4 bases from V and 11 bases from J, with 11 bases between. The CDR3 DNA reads TGTGCCAGCAGTTACGAGGGTGGTGCTTTCTTT. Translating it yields CASSYEGGAFF.

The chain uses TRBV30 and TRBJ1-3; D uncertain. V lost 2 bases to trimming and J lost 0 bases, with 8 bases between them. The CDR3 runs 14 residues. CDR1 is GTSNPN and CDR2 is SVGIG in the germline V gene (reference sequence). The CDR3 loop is CAWSLAVSGNTIYF. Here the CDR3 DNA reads TGTGCCTGGAGTTTAGCGGTCTCTGGAAACACCATATATTTT.

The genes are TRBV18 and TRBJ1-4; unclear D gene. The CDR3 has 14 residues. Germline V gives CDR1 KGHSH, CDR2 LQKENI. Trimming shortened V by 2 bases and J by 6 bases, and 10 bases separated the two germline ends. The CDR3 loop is CASSPMNGDEKLFF. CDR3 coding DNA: TGTGCCAGCTCACCAATGAATGGTGATGAAAAACTGTTTTTT.

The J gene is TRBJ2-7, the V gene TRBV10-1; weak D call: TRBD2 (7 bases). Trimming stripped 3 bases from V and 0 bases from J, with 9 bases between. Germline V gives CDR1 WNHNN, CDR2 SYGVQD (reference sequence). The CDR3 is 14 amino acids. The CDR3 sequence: CASSDGGASYEQYF. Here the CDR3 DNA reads TGCGCCAGCAGTGATGGGGGGGCCTCCTACGAGCAGTACTTC.

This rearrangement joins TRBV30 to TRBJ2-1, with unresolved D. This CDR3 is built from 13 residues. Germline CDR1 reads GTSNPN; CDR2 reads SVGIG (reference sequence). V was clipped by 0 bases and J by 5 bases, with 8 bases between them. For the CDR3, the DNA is TGTGCCTGGAGTGTCCGACGGGACAATGAGCAGTTCTTC. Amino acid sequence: CAWSVRRDNEQFF.

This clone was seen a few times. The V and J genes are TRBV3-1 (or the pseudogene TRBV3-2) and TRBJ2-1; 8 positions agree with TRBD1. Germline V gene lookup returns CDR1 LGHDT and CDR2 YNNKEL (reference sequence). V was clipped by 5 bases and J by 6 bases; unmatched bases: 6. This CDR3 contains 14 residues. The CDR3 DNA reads TGTGCCAGCAGCATAGGACAGGGTCGCAATGAGCAGTTCTTC. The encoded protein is CASSIGQGRNEQFF.